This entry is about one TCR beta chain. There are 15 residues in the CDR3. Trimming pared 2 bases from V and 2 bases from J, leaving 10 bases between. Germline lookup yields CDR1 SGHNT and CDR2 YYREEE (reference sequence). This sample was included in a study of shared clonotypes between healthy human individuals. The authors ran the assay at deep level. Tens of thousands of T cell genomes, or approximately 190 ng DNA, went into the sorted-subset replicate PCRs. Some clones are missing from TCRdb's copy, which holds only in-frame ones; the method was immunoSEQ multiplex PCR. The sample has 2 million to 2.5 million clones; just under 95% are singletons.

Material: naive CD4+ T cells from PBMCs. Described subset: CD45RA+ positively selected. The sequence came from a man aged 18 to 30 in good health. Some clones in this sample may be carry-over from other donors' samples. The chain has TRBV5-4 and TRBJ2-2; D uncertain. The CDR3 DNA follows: TGTGCCAGCAGCTTTGGTGGCCAAAACACCGGGGAGCTGTTTTTT. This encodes CASSFGGQNTGELFF.